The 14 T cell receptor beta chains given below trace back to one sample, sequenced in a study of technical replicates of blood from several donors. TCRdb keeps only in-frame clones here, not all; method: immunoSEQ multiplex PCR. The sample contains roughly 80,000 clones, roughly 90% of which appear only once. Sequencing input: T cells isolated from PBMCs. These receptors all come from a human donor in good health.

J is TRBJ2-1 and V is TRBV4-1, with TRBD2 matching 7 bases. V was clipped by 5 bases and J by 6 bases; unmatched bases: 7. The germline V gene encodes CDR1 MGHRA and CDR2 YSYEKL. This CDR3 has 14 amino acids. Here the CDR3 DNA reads TGCGCCAGCAGCTCTATAAGGACTAGCAATGAGCAGTTCTTC. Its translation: CASSSIRTSNEQFF.

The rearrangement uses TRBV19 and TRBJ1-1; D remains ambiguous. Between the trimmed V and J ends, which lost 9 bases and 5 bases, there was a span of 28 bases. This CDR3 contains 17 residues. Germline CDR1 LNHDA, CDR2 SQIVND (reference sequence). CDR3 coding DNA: TGTGCCAGCCTCTCCACTCCAGTCAGCATACCGAGGACTGAAGCTTTCTTT. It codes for CASLSTPVSIPRTEAFF.

Here the CDR3 DNA reads TGTGCCAGCGCCGTCTCCGCGGGAAGCCCAGATACGCAGTATTTT. Residues: CASAVSAGSPDTQYF. The V gene is TRBV27, the J gene TRBJ2-3; TRBD2 might be the D (6 bases). Trimming removed 8 bases from V and 4 bases from J, with 19 bases in between. The CDR3 consists of 15 residues. Germline CDR1 is MNHEY and CDR2 is SMNVEV (reference sequence).

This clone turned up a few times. For the CDR3, the DNA is TGTGCCAGCAGTGGCGGGACAGGGGGCGTTTTCGATGGCTACACCTTC. It specifies CASSGGTGGVFDGYTF. This chain joins TRBV2 and TRBJ1-2; TRBD1 matches at 12 bases. Per the germline V gene, CDR1 is SNHLY and CDR2 is FYNNEI. Losses at the gene ends were 4 bases for V and 6 bases for J; bases not matched to a gene: 9. This CDR3 contains 16 residues.

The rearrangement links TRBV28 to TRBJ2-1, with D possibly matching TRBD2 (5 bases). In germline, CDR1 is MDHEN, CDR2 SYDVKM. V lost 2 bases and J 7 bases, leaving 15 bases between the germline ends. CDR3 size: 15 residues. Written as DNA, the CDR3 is TGTGCCAGCAGTTTAGTCCAGCGGAGCCTGAATGAGCAGTTCTTC. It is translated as CASSLVQRSLNEQFF.

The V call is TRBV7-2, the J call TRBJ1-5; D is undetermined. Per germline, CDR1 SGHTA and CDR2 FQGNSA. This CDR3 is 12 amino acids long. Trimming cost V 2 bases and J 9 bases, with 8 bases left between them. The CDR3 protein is CASSLYSWPQHF. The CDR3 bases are TGTGCCAGCAGCTTATACAGCTGGCCCCAGCATTTT.

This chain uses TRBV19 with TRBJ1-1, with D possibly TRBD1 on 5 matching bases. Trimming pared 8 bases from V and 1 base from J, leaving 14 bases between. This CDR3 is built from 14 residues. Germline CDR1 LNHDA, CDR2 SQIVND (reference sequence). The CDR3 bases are TGTGCCAGTTCGGAGAACACAGGGAACACTGAAGCTTTCTTT. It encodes CASSENTGNTEAFF. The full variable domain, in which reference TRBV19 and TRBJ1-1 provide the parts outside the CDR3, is DGGITQSPKYLFRKEGQNVTLSCEQNLNHDAMYWYRQDPGQGLRLIYYSQIVNDFQKGDIAEGYSVSREKKESFPLTVTSAQKNPTAFYLCASSENTGNTEAFFGQGTRLTVV.

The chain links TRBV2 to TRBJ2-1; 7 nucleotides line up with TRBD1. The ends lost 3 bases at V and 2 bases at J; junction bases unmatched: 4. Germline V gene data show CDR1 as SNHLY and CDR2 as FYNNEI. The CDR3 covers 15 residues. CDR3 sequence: CASSEERGPYNEQFF. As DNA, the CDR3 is TGTGCCAGCAGTGAGGAAAGGGGGCCCTACAATGAGCAGTTCTTC.

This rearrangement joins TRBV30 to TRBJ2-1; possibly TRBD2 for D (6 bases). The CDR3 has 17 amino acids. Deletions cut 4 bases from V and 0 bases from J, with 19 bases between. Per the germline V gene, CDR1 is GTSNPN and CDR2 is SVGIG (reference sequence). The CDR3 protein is CAWTFGGIQPSYNEQFF. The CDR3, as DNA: TGTGCCTGGACCTTTGGCGGGATACAACCCTCCTACAATGAGCAGTTCTTC.

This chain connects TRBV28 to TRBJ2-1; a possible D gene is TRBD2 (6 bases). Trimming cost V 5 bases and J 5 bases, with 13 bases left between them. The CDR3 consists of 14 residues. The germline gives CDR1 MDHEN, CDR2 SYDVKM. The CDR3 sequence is CASSPVEGDNEQFF. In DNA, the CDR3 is TGTGCCAGCAGTCCTGTGGAGGGAGACAATGAGCAGTTCTTC. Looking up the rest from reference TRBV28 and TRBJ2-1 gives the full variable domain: DVKVTQSSRYLVKRTGEKVFLECVQDMDHENMFWYRQDPGLGLRLIYFSYDVKMKEKGDIPEGYSVSREKKERFSLILESASTNQTSMYLCASSPVEGDNEQFFGPGTRLTVL.

CDR3 protein: CASGPSGTSDQSSYEQYF. The CDR3 region has the DNA TGTGCTAGTGGTCCATCCGGGACTAGCGACCAAAGCTCCTACGAGCAGTACTTC. The chain is built from TRBV12-5 and TRBJ2-7; TRBD2 matches at 10 bases. V lost 5 bases, J lost 0 bases, and 13 bases stayed unmatched. Germline CDR1 is LGHNT and CDR2 is FRNRAP. This CDR3 contains 18 residues.

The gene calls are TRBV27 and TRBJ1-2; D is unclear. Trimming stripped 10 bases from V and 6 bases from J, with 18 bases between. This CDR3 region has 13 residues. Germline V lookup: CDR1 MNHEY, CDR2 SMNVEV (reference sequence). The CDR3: CATGLPSTDGYTF. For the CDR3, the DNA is TGTGCCACGGGGTTGCCTAGTACAGATGGCTACACCTTC.

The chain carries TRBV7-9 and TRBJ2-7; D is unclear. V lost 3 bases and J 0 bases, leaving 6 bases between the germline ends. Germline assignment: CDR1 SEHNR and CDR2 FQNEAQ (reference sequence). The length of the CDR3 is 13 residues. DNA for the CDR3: TGTGCCAGCAGCTTCGCCAGCTCCTACGAGCAGTACTTC. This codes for CASSFASSYEQYF. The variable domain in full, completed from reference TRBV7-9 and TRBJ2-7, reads DTGVSQNPRHKITKRGQNVTFRCDPISEHNRLYWYRQTLGQGPEFLTYFQNEAQLEKSRLLSDRFSAERPKGSFSTLEIQRTEQGDSAMYLCASSFASSYEQYFGPGTRLTVT.

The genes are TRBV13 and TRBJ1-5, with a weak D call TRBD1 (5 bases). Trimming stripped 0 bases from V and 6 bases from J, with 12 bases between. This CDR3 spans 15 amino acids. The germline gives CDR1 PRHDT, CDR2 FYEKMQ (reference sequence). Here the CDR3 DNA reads TGTGCCAGCAGCTTAGGGCAGGGTTCAGGTCAGCCCCAGCATTTT. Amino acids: CASSLGQGSGQPQHF.